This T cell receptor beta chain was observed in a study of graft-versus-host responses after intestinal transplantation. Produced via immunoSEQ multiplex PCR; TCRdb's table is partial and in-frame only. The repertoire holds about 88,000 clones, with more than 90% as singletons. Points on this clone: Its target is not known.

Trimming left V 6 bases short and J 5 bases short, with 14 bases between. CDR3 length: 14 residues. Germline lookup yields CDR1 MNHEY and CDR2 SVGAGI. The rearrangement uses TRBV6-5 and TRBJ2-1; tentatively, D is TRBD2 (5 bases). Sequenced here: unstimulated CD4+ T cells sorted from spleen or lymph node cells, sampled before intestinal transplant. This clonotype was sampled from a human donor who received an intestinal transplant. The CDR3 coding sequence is TGTGCCAGCAGGGATTTAGCGCTCAACAATGAGCAGTTCTTC. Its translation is CASRDLALNNEQFF.